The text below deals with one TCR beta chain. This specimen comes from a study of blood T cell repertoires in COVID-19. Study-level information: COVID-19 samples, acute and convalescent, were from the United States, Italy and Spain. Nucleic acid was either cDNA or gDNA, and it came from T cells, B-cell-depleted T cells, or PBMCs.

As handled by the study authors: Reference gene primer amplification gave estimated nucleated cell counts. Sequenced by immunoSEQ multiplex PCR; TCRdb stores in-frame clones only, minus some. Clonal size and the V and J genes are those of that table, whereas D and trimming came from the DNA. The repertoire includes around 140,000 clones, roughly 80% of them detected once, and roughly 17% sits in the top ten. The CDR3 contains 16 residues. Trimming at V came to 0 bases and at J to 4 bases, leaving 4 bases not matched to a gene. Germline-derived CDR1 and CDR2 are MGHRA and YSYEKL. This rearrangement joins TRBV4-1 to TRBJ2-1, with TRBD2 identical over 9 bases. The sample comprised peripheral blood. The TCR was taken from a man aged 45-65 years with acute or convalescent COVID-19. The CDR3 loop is CASSQEASGVYNEQFF. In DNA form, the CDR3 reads TGCGCCAGCAGCCAAGAGGCTAGCGGGGTTTACAATGAGCAGTTCTTC.